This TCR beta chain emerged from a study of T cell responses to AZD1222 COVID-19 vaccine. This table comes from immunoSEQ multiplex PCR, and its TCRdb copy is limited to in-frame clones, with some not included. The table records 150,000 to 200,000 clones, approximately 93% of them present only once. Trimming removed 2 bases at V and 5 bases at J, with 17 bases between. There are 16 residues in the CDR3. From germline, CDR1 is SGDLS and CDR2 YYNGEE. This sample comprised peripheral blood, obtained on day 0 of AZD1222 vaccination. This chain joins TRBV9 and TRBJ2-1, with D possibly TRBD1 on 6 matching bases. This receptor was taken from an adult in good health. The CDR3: CASSVRGDMGNNEQFF. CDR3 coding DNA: TGTGCCAGCAGCGTTAGAGGGGACATGGGGAACAATGAGCAGTTCTTC.